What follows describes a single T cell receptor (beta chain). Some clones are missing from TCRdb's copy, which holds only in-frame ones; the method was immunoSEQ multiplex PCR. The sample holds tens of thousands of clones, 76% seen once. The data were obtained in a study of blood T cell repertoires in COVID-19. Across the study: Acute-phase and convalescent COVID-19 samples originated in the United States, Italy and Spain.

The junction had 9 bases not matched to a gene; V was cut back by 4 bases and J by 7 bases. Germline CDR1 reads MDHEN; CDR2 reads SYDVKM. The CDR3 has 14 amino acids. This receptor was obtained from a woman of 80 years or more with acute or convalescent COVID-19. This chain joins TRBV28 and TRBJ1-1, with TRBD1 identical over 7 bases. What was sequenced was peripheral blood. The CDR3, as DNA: TGTGCCAGCAGTTCGGGACAGACGAGAGATGAAGCTTTCTTT. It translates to CASSSGQTRDEAFF.